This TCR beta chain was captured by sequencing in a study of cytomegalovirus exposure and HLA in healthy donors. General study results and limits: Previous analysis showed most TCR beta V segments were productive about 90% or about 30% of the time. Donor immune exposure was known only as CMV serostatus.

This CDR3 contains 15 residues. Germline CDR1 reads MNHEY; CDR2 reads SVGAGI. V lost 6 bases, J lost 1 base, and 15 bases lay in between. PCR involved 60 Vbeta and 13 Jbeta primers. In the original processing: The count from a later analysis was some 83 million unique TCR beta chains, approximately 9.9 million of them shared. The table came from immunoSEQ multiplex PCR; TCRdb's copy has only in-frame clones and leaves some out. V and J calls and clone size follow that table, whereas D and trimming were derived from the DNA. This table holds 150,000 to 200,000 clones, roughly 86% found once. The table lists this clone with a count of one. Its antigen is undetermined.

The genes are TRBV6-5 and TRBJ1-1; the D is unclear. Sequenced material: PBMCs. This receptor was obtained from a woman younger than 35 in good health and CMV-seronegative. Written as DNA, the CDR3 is TGTGCCAGCAGGCGCGGACTCGCTGCGAACACTGAAGCTTTCTTT. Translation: CASRRGLAANTEAFF.